These 25 T cell receptor beta chains were sequenced from one sample in a study of response to subunit inactivated influenza vaccine. TCRdb fed the RT-PCR reads into MiXCR, producing one record per CDR3 protein. The repertoire holds fewer than 750,000 distinct CDR3 sequences, with about 14% as singletons. Here the sequenced sample was PBMCs from blood, taken about 12 days after vaccination. The receptors shown here come from a man aged 50 to 60 who received an inactivated influenza vaccine.

The rearrangement uses TRBV7-6 and TRBJ2-6, with TRBD1 matching over 7 bases. J gave up 4 bases and V 3 bases, and 6 bases lay outside the gene matches. Per germline, CDR1 SGHVS and CDR2 FNYEAQ. The CDR3 extends over 16 amino acids. This chain's CDR3 is CASSFSTGTGANVLTF. CDR3 nucleotides: TGTGCCAGCAGCTTTTCGACAGGGACCGGGGCCAACGTCCTGACTTTC.

In its sample, this clonotype was seen a few times. The J gene is TRBJ1-2, the V gene TRBV4-3, with 11 bases that match TRBD1. Trimming cost V 1 base and J 4 bases; bases outside gene matches: 2. Germline V lookup: CDR1 LGHNA, CDR2 YSLEER. The CDR3 runs 15 residues. CDR3 residues: CASSQGTGGSYGYTF. DNA of the CDR3: TGCGCCAGCAGCCAAGGGACAGGGGGCAGCTATGGCTACACCTTC.

This clonotype was seen a handful of times. The chain couples TRBV7-6 to TRBJ2-3; 8 bases agree with TRBD2. V trimming: 2 bases; J trimming: 0 bases; junction bases outside the gene matches: 7. The CDR3 length is 17 residues. The germline gives CDR1 SGHVS, CDR2 FNYEAQ. This chain's CDR3 is CASSLNRGGRSTDTQYF. The CDR3 DNA is TGTGCCAGCAGCTTAAATCGGGGGGGGCGTAGCACAGATACGCAGTATTTT.

In this sample, this clonotype turned up many times. The chain recombines TRBV5-1 with TRBJ2-3; no clear D gene. CDR1 SGHRS and CDR2 YFSETQ come from the germline V gene. This CDR3 is 16 amino acids long. Trimming left V 2 bases short and J 2 bases short, with 15 bases between. The CDR3 nucleotides read TGCGCCAGCAGCTTTAACCCGGGCTCCATCACAGATACGCAGTATTTT. Translation gives CASSFNPGSITDTQYF.

This clonotype turned up a few times. The chain is built from TRBV7-8 and TRBJ1-4; D uncertain. The V gene lost 0 bases and the J gene lost 2 bases, with 10 bases spanning the gap. CDR3 length: 16 amino acids. Per the germline V gene, CDR1 is SGHVS and CDR2 is FQNEAQ. In DNA, the CDR3 is TGTGCCAGCAGCTTAGCGAGGGTCACCACTAATGAAAAACTGTTTTTT. It encodes CASSLARVTTNEKLFF.

CDR3: CASSADRVVAFF. The CDR3 DNA is TGTGCCAGCAGCGCCGACAGGGTGGTGGCTTTCTTT. The rearrangement joins TRBV7-2 to TRBJ1-1; 7 nucleotides match TRBD1. The CDR3 is made up of 12 amino acids. The germline V gene encodes CDR1 SGHTA and CDR2 FQGNSA. Trimming at V came to 5 bases and at J to 11 bases, leaving 8 bases not matched to a gene.

The J gene is TRBJ1-4, the V gene TRBV20-1, with D unresolved. CDR3 length: 12 residues. Germline CDR1 and CDR2: DFQATT and SNEGSKA (reference sequence). V lost 5 bases to trimming and J lost 4 bases, with 8 bases between them. CDR3 region: CSADGSNEKLFF. CDR3 sequence (DNA): TGCAGTGCTGACGGAAGTAATGAAAAACTGTTTTTT.

This clonotype was detected a few times. CDR3 region: CASSLRLRLFLQYF. The CDR3, as DNA: TGCGCCAGCAGCCTAAGATTACGACTGTTTTTGCAGTACTTC. The chain has TRBV5-1 and TRBJ2-7, with no clear D. This CDR3 is built from 14 residues. Trimming removed 4 bases at V and 9 bases at J, with 20 bases between. Germline V gives CDR1 SGHRS, CDR2 YFSETQ.

This clonotype has a single count. The V call is TRBV28, the J call TRBJ2-5, with 7 bases lining up with TRBD2. This CDR3 region has 14 residues. The trim removed 5 bases at V and 4 bases at J, leaving 7 bases unmatched. Germline CDR1 is MDHEN and CDR2 is SYDVKM. The CDR3 region has the DNA TGTGCCAGCAGTCAACCGGGCGGGGGAGAGACCCAGTACTTC. This sequence encodes CASSQPGGGETQYF.

This clonotype was recorded a few times. V and J are TRBV11-1 and TRBJ2-3; TRBD2 might be the D (7 bases). Looked up from germline, CDR1 is SGHAT and CDR2 is FQDESV (reference sequence). CDR3 length: 18 residues. With 2 bases removed from V and 6 bases from J, the gap between germline ends came to 24 bases. For the CDR3, the DNA is TGTGCCAGCAGCTTACCACAACGACTAGCCCAAAGGGGGGATACGCAGTATTTT. It translates to CASSLPQRLAQRGDTQYF.

This chain links TRBV6-2 or TRBV6-3 with TRBJ2-7; possible D gene TRBD1, 6 bases. CDR1 and CDR2 (germline): MNHEY, SVGEGT. The CDR3 is made up of 17 amino acids. Between the trimmed V and J ends, which lost 0 bases and 2 bases, there was a span of 17 bases. The CDR3 loop reads CASSYSLPQGHTYEQYF. In DNA, the CDR3 is TGTGCCAGCAGTTACTCGCTCCCCCAGGGACACACCTACGAGCAGTACTTC.

This sequence joins TRBV5-1 and TRBJ2-6, with D unclear. CDR3 size: 14 residues. Germline CDR1 SGHRS, CDR2 YFSETQ. The V gene lost 1 base and the J gene lost 1 base, with 3 bases spanning the gap. The CDR3 region is CASSLFSGANVLTF. CDR3 bases: TGCGCCAGCAGCTTGTTTTCTGGGGCCAACGTCCTGACTTTC. Variable domain in full (rest from reference TRBV5-1 and TRBJ2-6): KAGVTQTPRYLIKTRGQQVTLSCSPISGHRSVSWYQQTPGQGLQFLFEYFSETQRNKGNFPGRFSGRQFSNSRSEMNVSTLELGDSALYLCASSLFSGANVLTFGAGSRLTVL.

This chain connects TRBV4-2 to TRBJ2-7; weak D call: TRBD1 (6 bases). Germline V CDR1 and CDR2: LGHNA, YNFKEQ. V was shortened by 0 bases and J by 1 base, with 16 bases between the two germline ends. This CDR3 is built from 17 residues. The CDR3 protein is CASSQDLHRAGSYEQYF. CDR3 DNA sequence: TGTGCCAGCAGCCAAGATTTACACAGGGCTGGGTCCTACGAGCAGTACTTC.

This sequence joins TRBV7-6 and TRBJ2-3; 12 bases map to TRBD2. The CDR3 spans 19 residues. V lost 4 bases, J lost 4 bases, and 15 bases stayed unmatched. Germline V gene data show CDR1 as SGHVS and CDR2 as FNYEAQ. CDR3 bases: TGTGCCAGCAGCTCCCCGACTAGCGGGGGCCTAACTAACTCAGATACGCAGTATTTT. As protein: CASSSPTSGGLTNSDTQYF.

There are many counts of this clonotype. CDR3 sequence: CASSTDSYNEQFF. CDR3 coding DNA: TGTGCCAGCAGCACGGACTCCTACAATGAGCAGTTCTTC. This chain connects TRBV12-3 or TRBV12-4 to TRBJ2-1; the D is unclear. Deletions cut 6 bases from V and 0 bases from J, with 6 bases between. The CDR3 has 13 residues.

This clonotype was counted a few times. This chain uses TRBV3-1 with TRBJ1-5; maybe TRBD1 (5 bases). Trimming pared 0 bases from V and 3 bases from J, leaving 9 bases between. The CDR3 consists of 15 residues. Looked up from germline, CDR1 is LGHDT and CDR2 is YNNKEL (reference sequence). The CDR3 DNA follows: TGTGCCAGCAGCCAAGACCCAGGGTTCAATCAGCCCCAGCATTTT. It is translated as CASSQDPGFNQPQHF.

This clonotype has just a few counts. The genes are TRBV6-5 and TRBJ1-4, with 9 bases matching TRBD1. This CDR3 contains 16 residues. From germline, CDR1 is MNHEY and CDR2 SVGAGI. Germline trimming cut 0 bases from V and 8 bases from J; bases unmatched to any gene: 7. CDR3: CASSYSYRGRREKLFF. The CDR3 bases are TGTGCCAGCAGTTACTCGTACAGGGGGCGAAGGGAAAAACTGTTTTTT.

The chain links TRBV29-1 to TRBJ2-3; D may be TRBD1 (6 bases). Trimming removed 5 bases from V and 4 bases from J, with 13 bases in between. This CDR3 contains 13 residues. Germline V CDR1 and CDR2: SQVTM, ANQGSEA. CDR3 sequence: CSVRQAAPDTQYF. The CDR3 DNA follows: TGCAGCGTTCGACAGGCCGCCCCAGATACGCAGTATTTT.

The chain carries TRBV4-3 and TRBJ2-5; D tentatively reads TRBD1 or TRBD2 (5 bases each). CDR3 size: 16 residues. Trimming left V 0 bases short and J 8 bases short, with 19 bases between. The germline V gene has CDR1 LGHNA and CDR2 YSLEER. CDR3 residues: CASSQDGSGSPKTQYF. CDR3 nucleotide sequence: TGCGCCAGCAGCCAAGATGGGTCAGGGAGCCCCAAAACCCAGTACTTC.

V usage is TRBV20-1 and J usage is TRBJ2-5, with D possibly matching TRBD1 (6 bases). CDR1 DFQATT and CDR2 SNEGSKA come from the germline V gene (reference sequence). The V end was cut by 5 bases, the J end by 5 bases, with 12 bases between. The CDR3 is 12 amino acids. CDR3 sequence reads: CSAGPDRETQYF. The CDR3 bases are TGCAGTGCTGGCCCAGACAGGGAGACCCAGTACTTC.

This clonotype turned up a few times. This chain links TRBV24-1 with TRBJ1-1, with 10 bases identical to TRBD1. V trimming: 2 bases; J trimming: 6 bases; junction bases outside the gene matches: 5. The CDR3 consists of 15 residues. Germline V CDR1 and CDR2: KGHDR, SFDVKD. The CDR3 protein is CATSDSGQGSAEAFF. The CDR3 DNA reads TGTGCCACCAGTGATTCGGGACAGGGGAGCGCTGAAGCTTTCTTT.

The chain has TRBV12-3 or TRBV12-4 and TRBJ1-3; TRBD1 might be the D (6 bases). The CDR3 sequence is 16 residues long. Trimming pared 5 bases from V and 4 bases from J, leaving 18 bases between. The CDR3 DNA is TGTGCCAGCAGTCGGACAGTGGGGAGTGTAGGAAACACCATATATTTT. This translates into CASSRTVGSVGNTIYF.

A remark on this clonotype: A junction boundary mismatches the germline segment, possibly from a read error. The DNA of the CDR3 is TGTGCCACCAGCAGAGATGGAGCTCTCTCCGACGAGCAGTACTTC. Protein: CATSRDGALSDEQYF. V and J are TRBV15 and TRBJ2-7, with D hard to call. The CDR3 is 15 residues long. Looked up from germline, CDR1 is LNHNV and CDR2 is YYDKDF (reference sequence).

The V call is TRBV14, the J call TRBJ2-7; a weak D match, TRBD1 (5 bases). Trimming removed 6 bases at V and 5 bases at J, with 20 bases between. The germline V gene encodes CDR1 SGHDN and CDR2 FVKESK. The CDR3 spans 15 residues. CDR3 DNA sequence: TGTGCCAGCAGACCCGGACAATTCTTACCCCACGAGCAGTACTTC. Its protein product is CASRPGQFLPHEQYF.

This clonotype was found many times. The V call is TRBV9, the J call TRBJ2-5; D is uncertain. The CDR3 is 13 residues long. V dropped 3 bases and J dropped 4 bases, with 10 bases sitting between them. The V gene's germline CDR1 is SGDLS and CDR2 YYNGEE. The CDR3, as DNA: TGTGCCAGCAGCGCGGAGTGGGGAGAGACCCAGTACTTC. Its translation: CASSAEWGETQYF.